This is a list of T cell receptor beta chains from one sample in a study of beta chain features in type 1 diabetes. Repertoires were generated with immunoSEQ multiplex PCR, while TCRdb's copy carries only in-frame clones and drops some. The top ten clones hold around 0.04% of a sample with some 640,000 clones, roughly an eighth of them seen once. Sequenced sample: naive CD4+ T cells from blood. These receptors all come from a man younger than 35 with type 1 diabetes. CDR3s include the opening cysteine and the closing phenylalanine or tryptophan. D genes are given only for firm matches. The size of a clone is reported for some rows only, either as once, few or many, or as a class for expanded clones.

TRBJ1-6,.,TRBV7-9,few,TGTGCCCCGAGGGCAGGGTCGGCGGAGGCACCCCTCCACTTT,CAPRAGSAEAPLHF
TRBJ1-6,.,TRBV7-3,few,TGTGCCAGCAGCTTAGAGGGTCCTCGCTATAATTCACCCCTCCACTTT,CASSLEGPRYNSPLHF
TRBJ2-7,TRBD1,TRBV19,few,TGTGCCAGTAGTACTCGACAGGGCACCTACGAGCAGTACTTC,CASSTRQGTYEQYF
TRBJ2-7,.,TRBV25-1,few,TGTGCCAGCAGTGTCTACGAGCAGTACTTC,CASSVYEQYF
TRBJ2-7,.,TRBV29-1,.,TGCAGCGTTGGTTTAGATAGGGCCGAGTTGTACTTC,CSVGLDRAELYF
TRBJ1-1,.,TRBV6-6,.,TGTGCCAGCAGTTACGGAGACACTGAAGCTTTCTTT,CASSYGDTEAFF
TRBJ2-2,TRBD2,TRBV9,.,TGTGCCAGCAGCGTAGGAGTAGCGGGGAACACCGGGGAGCTGTTTTTT,CASSVGVAGNTGELFF
TRBJ1-1,.,TRBV7-6,.,TGTGCCAGCAGCACAGGGAGGGGGACTGAAGCTTTCTTT,CASSTGRGTEAFF
TRBJ1-2,.,TRBV7-9,few,TGTGCCAGCAGCTCGATTGAGGGTCGCGGCTACACCTTC,CASSSIEGRGYTF
TRBJ2-7,.,TRBV30,.,TGTGCCCGCAGACAGCCCACCAGCAACGAGCAGTACTTC,CARRQPTSNEQYF
TRBJ2-1,TRBD2,TRBV29-1,few,TGCAGCGCAGGGTGGCTAGCGGGCAATGAGCAGTTCTTC,CSAGWLAGNEQFF
TRBJ2-7,TRBD2,TRBV6-5,few,TGTGCCAGCAGTCCCCTAGTGGGGGGGTGGAACGAGCAGTACTTC,CASSPLVGGWNEQYF
TRBJ1-1,.,TRBV4-1,few,TGCGCCAGCAGCCAAGTTGGAGGCCACACTGAAGCTTTCTTT,CASSQVGGHTEAFF
TRBJ2-7,.,TRBV6-1,.,TGTGCCAGCAGTTCCTCTCCGGCCTACGAGCAGTACTTC,CASSSSPAYEQYF
TRBJ2-1,.,TRBV6-6,.,TGTGCCAGCAGTTACTACGCGGAGAATTACAATGAGCAGTTCTTC,CASSYYAENYNEQFF
TRBJ2-3,TRBD2,TRBV5-1,.,TGCGCCAGCAGCTTGAGGGCTAGCGGGAGCACAGATACGCAGTATTTT,CASSLRASGSTDTQYF
TRBJ2-3,.,TRBV2,.,TGTGCCAGCAGTTCTAGGGGCCCTGCAGATACGCAGTATTTT,CASSSRGPADTQYF
TRBJ2-3,TRBD1,TRBV29-1,few,TGCAGCGTAGCCGGACAGGACGTGTTAACAGATACGCAGTATTTT,CSVAGQDVLTDTQYF
TRBJ1-5,.,TRBV28,.,TGTGCCAGTGCTCGGGGGAACCAGCCCCAGCATTTT,CASARGNQPQHF
TRBJ2-5,.,TRBV5-1,few,TGCGCCAGCAGCCCTCAGGGTTACCAAGAGACCCAGTACTTC,CASSPQGYQETQYF
TRBJ2-2,TRBD1,TRBV7-9,few,TGTGCCAGCAGCCCCGAAATTGGACAGGGGGAAAGTTCCACCGGGGAGCTGTTTTTT,CASSPEIGQGESSTGELFF
TRBJ1-1,.,TRBV5-1,few,TGCGCCAGCAGCTTCGGACAGAACACTGAAGCTTTCTTT,CASSFGQNTEAFF
TRBJ2-3,TRBD2,TRBV5-1,few,TGCGCCAGCAGGGGCGGGGCTAGCGGCAGCACAGATACGCAGTATTTT,CASRGGASGSTDTQYF
TRBJ2-7,.,TRBV28,.,TGTGCCAGCAGTCCCCCAGGGTACGAGCAGTACTTC,CASSPPGYEQYF